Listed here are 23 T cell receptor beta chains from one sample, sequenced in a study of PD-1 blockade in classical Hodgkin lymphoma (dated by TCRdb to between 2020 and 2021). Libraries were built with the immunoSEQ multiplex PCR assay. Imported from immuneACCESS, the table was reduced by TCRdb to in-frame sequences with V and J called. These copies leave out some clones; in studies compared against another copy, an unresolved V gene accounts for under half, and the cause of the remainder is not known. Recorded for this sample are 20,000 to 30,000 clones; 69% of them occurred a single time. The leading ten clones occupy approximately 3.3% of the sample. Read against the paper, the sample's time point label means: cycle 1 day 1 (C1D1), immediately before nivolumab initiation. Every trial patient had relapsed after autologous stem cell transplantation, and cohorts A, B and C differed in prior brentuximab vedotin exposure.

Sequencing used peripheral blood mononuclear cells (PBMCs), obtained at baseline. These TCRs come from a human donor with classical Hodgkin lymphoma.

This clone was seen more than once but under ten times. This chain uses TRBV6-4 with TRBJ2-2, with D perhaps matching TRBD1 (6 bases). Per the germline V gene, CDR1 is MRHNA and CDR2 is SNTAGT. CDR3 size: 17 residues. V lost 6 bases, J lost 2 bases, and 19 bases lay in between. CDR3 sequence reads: CASSGHRVGINTGELFF. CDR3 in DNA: TGTGCCAGCAGCGGTCACAGGGTGGGTATAAACACCGGGGAGCTGTTTTTT.

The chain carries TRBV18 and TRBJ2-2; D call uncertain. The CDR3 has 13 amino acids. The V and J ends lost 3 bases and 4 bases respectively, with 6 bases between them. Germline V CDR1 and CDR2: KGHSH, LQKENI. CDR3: CASSPDATGELFF. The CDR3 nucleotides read TGTGCCAGCTCACCCGATGCCACCGGGGAGCTGTTTTTT.

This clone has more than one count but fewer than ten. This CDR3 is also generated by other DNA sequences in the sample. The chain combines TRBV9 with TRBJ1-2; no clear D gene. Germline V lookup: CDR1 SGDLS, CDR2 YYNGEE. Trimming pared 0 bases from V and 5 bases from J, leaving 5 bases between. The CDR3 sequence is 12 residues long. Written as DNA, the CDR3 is TGTGCCAGCAGCGTAGATGGGTATGGCTACACCTTC. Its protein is CASSVDGYGYTF.

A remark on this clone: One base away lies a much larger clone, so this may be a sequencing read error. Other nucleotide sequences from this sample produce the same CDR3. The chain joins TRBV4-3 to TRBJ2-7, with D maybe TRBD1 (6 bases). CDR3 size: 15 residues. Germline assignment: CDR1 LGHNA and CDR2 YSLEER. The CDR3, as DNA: TGCGCCAGCAGCCAACAGGACAGCGCTACCTACGAGCAGTATTTC. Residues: CASSQQDSATYEQYF.

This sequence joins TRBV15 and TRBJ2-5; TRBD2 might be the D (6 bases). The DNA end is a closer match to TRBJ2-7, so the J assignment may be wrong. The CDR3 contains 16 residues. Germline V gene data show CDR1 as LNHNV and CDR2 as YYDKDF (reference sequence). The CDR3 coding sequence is TGTGCCACCAGCCCGGGACTTACCCCCGGGTCCTACGAGCAGTACTTC. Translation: CATSPGLTPGSYEQYF.

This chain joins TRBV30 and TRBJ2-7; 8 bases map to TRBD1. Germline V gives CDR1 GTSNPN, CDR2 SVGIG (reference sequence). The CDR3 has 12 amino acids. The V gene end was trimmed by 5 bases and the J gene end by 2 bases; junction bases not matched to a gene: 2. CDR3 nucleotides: TGTGCCTGGGACAGGGGTACCTACGAGCAGTACTTC. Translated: CAWDRGTYEQYF.

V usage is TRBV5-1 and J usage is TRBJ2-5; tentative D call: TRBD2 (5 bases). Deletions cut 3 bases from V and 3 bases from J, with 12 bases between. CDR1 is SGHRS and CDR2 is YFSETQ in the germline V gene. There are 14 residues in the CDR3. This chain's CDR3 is CASSWTDGEETQYF. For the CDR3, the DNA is TGCGCCAGCAGCTGGACTGACGGGGAAGAGACCCAGTACTTC.

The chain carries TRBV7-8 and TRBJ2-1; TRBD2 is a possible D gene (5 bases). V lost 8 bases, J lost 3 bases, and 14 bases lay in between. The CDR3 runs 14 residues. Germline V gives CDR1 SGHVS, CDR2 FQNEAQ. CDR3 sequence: CASGRDQIYNEQFF. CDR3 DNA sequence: TGTGCCAGCGGGAGAGACCAGATCTACAATGAGCAGTTCTTC. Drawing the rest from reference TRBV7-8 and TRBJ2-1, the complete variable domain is GAGVSQSPRYKVAKRGQDVALRCDPISGHVSLFWYQQALGQGPEFLTYFQNEAQLDKSGLPSDRFFAERPEGSVSTLKIQRTQQEDSAVYLCASGRDQIYNEQFFGPGTRLTVL.

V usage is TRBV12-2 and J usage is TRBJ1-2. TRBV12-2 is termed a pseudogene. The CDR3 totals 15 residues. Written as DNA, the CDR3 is TGTGCAAGTCGCTCCGGGGAAAGGCCGGACTATGGCTACACCTTC. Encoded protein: CASRSGERPDYGYTF.

The CDR3 nucleotides are TGTGCCAGCAGTAAGGTCGGGTTAGGACCTGGGACAGTTTTTAGGACCGGGGAGCTGTTTTTT. Encoded protein: CASSKVGLGPGTVFRTGELFF. This rearrangement joins TRBV27 to TRBJ2-2, with 7 bases lining up with TRBD1. The length of the CDR3 is 21 residues. The ends lost 5 bases at V and 5 bases at J; junction bases unmatched: 26. Per the germline V gene, CDR1 is MNHEY and CDR2 is SMNVEV (reference sequence).

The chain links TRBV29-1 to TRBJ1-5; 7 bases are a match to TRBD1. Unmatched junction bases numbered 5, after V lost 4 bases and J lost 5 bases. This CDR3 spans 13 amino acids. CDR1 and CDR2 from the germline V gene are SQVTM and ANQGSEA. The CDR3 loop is CSVAGDSHQPQHF. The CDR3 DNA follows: TGCAGCGTTGCCGGGGACAGCCATCAGCCCCAGCATTTT.

For the CDR3, the DNA is TGTGCCAGCAGAATAGGGGTAAACTATGGCTACACCTTC. Its translation is CASRIGVNYGYTF. The V call is TRBV7-3, the J call TRBJ1-2; perhaps TRBD1 as D (5 bases). V lost 6 bases, J lost 2 bases, and 10 bases lay in between. In germline, CDR1 is SGHTA, CDR2 FQGTGA. CDR3 length: 13 residues.

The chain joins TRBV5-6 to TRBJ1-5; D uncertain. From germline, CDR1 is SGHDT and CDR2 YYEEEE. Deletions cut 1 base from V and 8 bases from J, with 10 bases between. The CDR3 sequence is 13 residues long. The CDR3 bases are TGTGCCAGCAGCTTGTTCGATGGAGAGCCCCAGCATTTT. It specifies CASSLFDGEPQHF.

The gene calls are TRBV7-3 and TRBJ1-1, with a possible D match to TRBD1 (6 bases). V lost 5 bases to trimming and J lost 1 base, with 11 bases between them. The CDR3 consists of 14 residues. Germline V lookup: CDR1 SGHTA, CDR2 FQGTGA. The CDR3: CASSQGPENTEAFF. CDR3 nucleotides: TGTGCCAGCAGCCAGGGGCCAGAGAACACTGAAGCTTTCTTT.

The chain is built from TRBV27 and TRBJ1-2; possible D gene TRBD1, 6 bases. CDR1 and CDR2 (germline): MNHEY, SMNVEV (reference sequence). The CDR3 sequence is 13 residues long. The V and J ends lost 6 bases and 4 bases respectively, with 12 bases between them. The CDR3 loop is CASSPTGAYGYTF. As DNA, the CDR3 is TGTGCCAGCAGCCCGACAGGAGCCTATGGCTACACCTTC.

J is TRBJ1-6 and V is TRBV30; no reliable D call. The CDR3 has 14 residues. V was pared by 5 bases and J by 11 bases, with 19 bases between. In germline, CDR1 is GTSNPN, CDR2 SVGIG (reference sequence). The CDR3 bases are TGTGCCTGGGGACCCGGACCGGGCCTTCCACCCCTCCACTTT. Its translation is CAWGPGPGLPPLHF.

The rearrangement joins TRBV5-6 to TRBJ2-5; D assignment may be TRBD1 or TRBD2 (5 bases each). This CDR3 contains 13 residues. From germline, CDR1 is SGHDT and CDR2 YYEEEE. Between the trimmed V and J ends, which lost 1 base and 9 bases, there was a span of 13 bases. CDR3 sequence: CASSLMLLGAQYF. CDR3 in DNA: TGTGCCAGCAGCTTGATGTTGTTGGGGGCCCAGTACTTC.

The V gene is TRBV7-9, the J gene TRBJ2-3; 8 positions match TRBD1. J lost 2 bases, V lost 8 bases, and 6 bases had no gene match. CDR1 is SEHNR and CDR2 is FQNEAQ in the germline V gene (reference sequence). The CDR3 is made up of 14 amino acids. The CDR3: CASGRGRYTDTQYF. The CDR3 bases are TGTGCCAGCGGCAGGGGGCGGTACACAGATACGCAGTATTTT.

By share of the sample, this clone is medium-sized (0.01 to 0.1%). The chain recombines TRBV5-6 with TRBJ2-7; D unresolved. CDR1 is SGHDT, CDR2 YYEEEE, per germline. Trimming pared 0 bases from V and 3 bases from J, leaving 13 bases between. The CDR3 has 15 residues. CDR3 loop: CASSLGQTPIYEQYF. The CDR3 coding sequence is TGTGCCAGCAGCTTGGGGCAGACCCCAATCTACGAGCAGTACTTC.

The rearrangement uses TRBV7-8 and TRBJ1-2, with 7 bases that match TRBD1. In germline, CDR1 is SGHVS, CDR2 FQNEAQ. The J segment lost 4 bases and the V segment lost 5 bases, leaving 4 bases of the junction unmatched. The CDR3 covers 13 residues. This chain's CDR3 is CASSPQGSYGYTF. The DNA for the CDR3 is TGTGCCAGCAGCCCACAGGGGAGCTATGGCTACACCTTC.

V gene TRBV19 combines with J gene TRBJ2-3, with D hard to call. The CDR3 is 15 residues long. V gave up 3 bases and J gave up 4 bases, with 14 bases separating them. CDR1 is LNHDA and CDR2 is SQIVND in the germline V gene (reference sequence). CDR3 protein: CASSIPRSRADTQYF. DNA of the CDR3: TGTGCCAGTAGTATCCCCCGGTCTAGGGCAGATACGCAGTATTTT.

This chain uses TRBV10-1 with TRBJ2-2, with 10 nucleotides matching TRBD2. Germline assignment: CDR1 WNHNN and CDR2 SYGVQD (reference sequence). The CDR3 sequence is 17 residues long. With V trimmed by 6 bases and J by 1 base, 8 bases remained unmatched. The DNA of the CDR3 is TGCGCCAGCAGCTCTAGCGGGGGCCGAATGAACACCGGGGAGCTGTTTTTT. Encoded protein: CASSSSGGRMNTGELFF.

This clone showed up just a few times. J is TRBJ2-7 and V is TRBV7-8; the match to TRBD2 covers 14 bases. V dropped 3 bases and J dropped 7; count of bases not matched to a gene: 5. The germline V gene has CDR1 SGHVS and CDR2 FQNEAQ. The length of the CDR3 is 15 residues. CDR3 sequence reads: CASSFPGLAGVEQYF. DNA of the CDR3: TGTGCCAGCAGCTTCCCGGGACTAGCGGGGGTTGAGCAGTACTTC.